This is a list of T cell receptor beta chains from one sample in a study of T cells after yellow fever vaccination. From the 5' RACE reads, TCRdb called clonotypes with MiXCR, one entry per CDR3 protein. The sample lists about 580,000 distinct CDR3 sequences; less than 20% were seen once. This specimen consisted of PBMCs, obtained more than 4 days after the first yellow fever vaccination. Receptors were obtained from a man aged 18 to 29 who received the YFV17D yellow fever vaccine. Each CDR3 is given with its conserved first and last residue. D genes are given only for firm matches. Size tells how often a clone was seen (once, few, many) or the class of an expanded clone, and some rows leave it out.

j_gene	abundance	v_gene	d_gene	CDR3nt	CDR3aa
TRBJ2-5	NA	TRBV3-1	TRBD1	TGTGCCAGCAGCTATCGGACAGGGATAGAGACCCAGTACTTC	CASSYRTGIETQYF
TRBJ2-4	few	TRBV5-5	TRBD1	TGTGCCAGCATCCTCGTTGACAGGGGGAAAAACATTCAGTACTTC	CASILVDRGKNIQYF
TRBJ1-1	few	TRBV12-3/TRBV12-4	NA	TGTGCCAGCAGCATGATCAACACTGAAGCTTTCTTT	CASSMINTEAFF
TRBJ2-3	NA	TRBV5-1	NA	TGCGCCAGCAGCTTGCAGGGGGGTGGGGCAGATACGCAGTATTTT	CASSLQGGGADTQYF
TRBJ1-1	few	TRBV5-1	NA	TGCGCCAGCAGCTTAGCAGCCAGGAACACTGAAGCTTTCTTT	CASSLAARNTEAFF
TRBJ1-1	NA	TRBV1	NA	TGCACCAGCAGCCCTGGGTTGGACACTGAAGCTTTCTTT	CTSSPGLDTEAFF
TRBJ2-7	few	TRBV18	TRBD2	TGTGCCAGCTCACCACCGTCTCGGCTAGCGGGGAACTACGAGCAGTACTTC	CASSPPSRLAGNYEQYF
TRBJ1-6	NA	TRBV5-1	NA	TGCGCCAGCAGCTTCTTCCCTATCGGATCGGAGGATTCACCCCTCCACTTT	CASSFFPIGSEDSPLHF
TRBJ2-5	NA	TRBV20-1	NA	TGCAGTGCTAGAGATCAAGGGTGGGAGACCCAGTACTTC	CSARDQGWETQYF
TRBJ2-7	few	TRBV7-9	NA	TGTGCCAGCAGCTTAGGGGACGGCTATTCTTTC	CASSLGDGYSF
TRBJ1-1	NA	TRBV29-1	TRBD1	TGCAGCGTTTTTTTACAGGGGGCGACTGAAGCTTTCTTT	CSVFLQGATEAFF
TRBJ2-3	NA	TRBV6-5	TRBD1	TGTGCCAGCAGTTCAAGGGGGCTCACAGATACGCAGTATTTT	CASSSRGLTDTQYF